This TCR beta chain was captured in a study of long-term antiretroviral therapy in people with HIV. Worth noting for this clone: Its antigen is undetermined.

Version v3.0 of the immunoSEQ assay ran at survey level. The protocol was immunoSEQ multiplex PCR, while the TCRdb copy is restricted to in-frame clones and leaves out a portion. The sample has tens of thousands of clones, more than 75% seen once. All participants with HIV were treated in the United States. Study results and caveats: Regardless of time point, clones expanded before ART dominated the repertoire. Post-treatment diversity went higher with ART but stayed below transplant donor controls.

Trimming shortened V by 6 bases and J by 0 bases, and 18 bases separated the two germline ends. This CDR3 spans 16 amino acids. Germline V gene sequence: CDR1 MDHEN, CDR2 SYDVKM. The V and J genes are TRBV28 and TRBJ2-7, with D perhaps TRBD2 (6 bases). The specimen was unsorted PBMCs, collected 4.7 to 5 years after starting antiretroviral therapy. The receptor comes from a man aged 40-50 years with HIV. DNA for the CDR3: TGTGCCAGCAGCCCACTAGCAGGGCCGAGCTCCTACGAGCAGTACTTC. Its translation is CASSPLAGPSSYEQYF.